Below are 24 T cell receptor beta chains sequenced from a single sample in a study of blood T cell repertoires in COVID-19. The repertoire was sequenced with immunoSEQ multiplex PCR; TCRdb's copy has only in-frame clones and lacks some. The sample consists of about 140,000 clones, roughly four fifths of them appearing once. Sequencing was carried out using peripheral blood. Every receptor here comes from a human donor in a cohort sampled during active COVID-19.

V is TRBV19 and J is TRBJ2-1, with 10 bases lining up with TRBD1. V shed 5 bases and J 5 bases; nucleotides not matched to a gene: 6. The length of the CDR3 is 15 residues. Germline V gives CDR1 LNHDA, CDR2 SQIVND (reference sequence). The CDR3 DNA reads TGTGCCAGTAGTGCGCGGGACAGGGGTAACAATGAGCAGTTCTTC. Amino acids: CASSARDRGNNEQFF. The entire variable domain, with the rest obtained from reference TRBV19 and TRBJ2-1, is as follows: DGGITQSPKYLFRKEGQNVTLSCEQNLNHDAMYWYRQDPGQGLRLIYYSQIVNDFQKGDIAEGYSVSREKKESFPLTVTSAQKNPTAFYLCASSARDRGNNEQFFGPGTRLTVL.

This chain links TRBV6-1 with TRBJ2-4; tentative D call: TRBD2 (6 bases). The CDR3 is 15 residues long. Trimming removed 2 bases from V and 0 bases from J, with 8 bases in between. Germline values: CDR1 MNHNS, CDR2 SASEGT. In DNA form, the CDR3 reads TGTGCCAGCAGTGAACCGGGACTAGCCAAAAACATTCAGTACTTC. It translates to CASSEPGLAKNIQYF.

This clone showed up just a few times. The chain couples TRBV27 to TRBJ1-6; D possibly corresponds to TRBD1 (6 bases). The CDR3 contains 18 residues. Germline loops: CDR1 MNHEY, CDR2 SMNVEV (reference sequence). Between the trimmed V and J ends, which lost 6 bases and 7 bases, there was a span of 25 bases. The CDR3 DNA sequence: TGTGCCAGCAGCCCTCAAGGCGGAGACAGGTTTGGGAATTCACCCCTCCACTTT. It specifies CASSPQGGDRFGNSPLHF.

The chain recombines TRBV9 with TRBJ2-7; 11 bases are a match to TRBD1. The trim removed 0 bases at V and 5 bases at J, leaving 7 bases unmatched. Per germline, CDR1 SGDLS and CDR2 YYNGEE. The CDR3 is made up of 16 amino acids. The CDR3 here is CASSVGYRDRGDEQYF. DNA of the CDR3: TGTGCCAGCAGCGTAGGTTATCGGGACAGGGGGGACGAGCAGTACTTC.

The genes are TRBV5-6 and TRBJ1-4; no clear D gene. Trimming took off 0 bases at V and 5 bases at J, with 11 bases between the two ends. The CDR3 loop spans 15 amino acids. The germline CDR1 and CDR2 sequences are SGHDT and YYEEEE. The DNA for the CDR3 is TGTGCCAGCAGCTTGGTTTCGCCAGGAAATGAAAAACTGTTTTTT. It is translated as CASSLVSPGNEKLFF.

V and J are TRBV7-8 and TRBJ1-2; D remains unclear. The CDR3 length is 13 residues. Deletions cut 1 base from V and 8 bases from J, with 11 bases between. In germline, CDR1 is SGHVS, CDR2 FQNEAQ. The CDR3 region is CASSLDLAGGYTF. Here the CDR3 DNA reads TGTGCCAGCAGCTTAGACTTAGCGGGGGGCTACACCTTC.

The J gene is TRBJ2-7, the V gene TRBV27, with 7 bases fitting TRBD1. After removal of 3 bases from V and 3 bases from J, the junction contained 8 bases not matched to a gene. CDR1 and CDR2 from the germline V gene are MNHEY and SMNVEV (reference sequence). This CDR3 comprises 15 residues. The CDR3, as DNA: TGTGCCAGCAGTTTTCGGACAGGTGGACGCTACGAGCAGTACTTC. This translates into CASSFRTGGRYEQYF.

The CDR3 DNA sequence: TGTGCCAGCAGTTACTCTCCCCAGGGAGCGGGGGGGCCAGAGACCCAGTACTTC. Translation gives CASSYSPQGAGGPETQYF. This chain links TRBV6-2 or TRBV6-3 with TRBJ2-5, with TRBD2 matching 10 bases. Germline V gene lookup returns CDR1 MNHEY and CDR2 SVGEGT. The CDR3 has 18 amino acids. Trimming removed 0 bases from V and 4 bases from J; junction bases left unmatched: 11.

The gene calls are TRBV4-3 and TRBJ2-5; TRBD2 aligns across 8 bases. CDR3 size: 13 residues. Germline-derived CDR1 and CDR2 are LGHNA and YSLEER. V gave up 6 bases and J gave up 5 bases; unmatched junction bases: 5. The CDR3, as DNA: TGCGCCAGCAGTCGGGGGGGACGGGAGACCCAGTACTTC. Protein: CASSRGGRETQYF.

V is TRBV5-6 and J is TRBJ2-4, with D perhaps matching TRBD1 (5 bases). Looked up from germline, CDR1 is SGHDT and CDR2 is YYEEEE. The germline V and J ends were trimmed by 4 bases and 3 bases, with 14 bases remaining between them. The CDR3 sequence is 15 residues long. The CDR3 protein is CASSELKGDKNIQYF. The CDR3, as DNA: TGTGCCAGCAGCGAATTGAAAGGGGACAAAAACATTCAGTACTTC.

Only a few counts were recorded for this clone. The V call is TRBV6-6, the J call TRBJ1-2, with 9 nucleotides matching TRBD1. V gave up 5 bases and J gave up 4 bases; unmatched junction bases: 2. CDR1 and CDR2 from the germline V gene are MNHNY and SVGAGI (reference sequence). The CDR3 runs 13 residues. CDR3 bases: TGTGCCAGCAGTCAGGGACAGGGCTATGGCTACACCTTC. It yields the protein CASSQGQGYGYTF.

V gene TRBV5-1 combines with J gene TRBJ2-1; 8 nucleotides agree with TRBD2. CDR3 length: 17 amino acids. CDR1 is SGHRS, CDR2 YFSETQ, per germline. Trimming at V came to 3 bases and at J to 4 bases, leaving 12 bases not matched to a gene. The CDR3 region is CASSSSPAGGQYNEQFF. The CDR3 DNA reads TGCGCCAGCAGCTCCTCCCCGGCGGGGGGCCAGTACAATGAGCAGTTCTTC. Full variable domain (rest looked up from reference TRBV5-1 and TRBJ2-1): KAGVTQTPRYLIKTRGQQVTLSCSPISGHRSVSWYQQTPGQGLQFLFEYFSETQRNKGNFPGRFSGRQFSNSRSEMNVSTLELGDSALYLCASSSSPAGGQYNEQFFGPGTRLTVL.

Only a few counts were recorded for this clone. This chain links TRBV5-6 with TRBJ1-1, with a weak D call TRBD1 (5 bases). Germline V gene data show CDR1 as SGHDT and CDR2 as YYEEEE. V dropped 2 bases and J dropped 8 bases, with 16 bases sitting between them. The CDR3 loop spans 14 amino acids. CDR3 DNA: TGTGCCAGCAGCTTATCAGGACCTTGGGGCGAAGCTTTCTTT. The encoded protein is CASSLSGPWGEAFF.

The J gene is TRBJ2-1, the V gene TRBV20-1, with D unresolved. The V end was cut by 3 bases, the J end by 4 bases, with 13 bases between. This CDR3 has 14 residues. Germline-derived CDR1 and CDR2 are DFQATT and SNEGSKA (reference sequence). CDR3: CSASVGVGYNEQFF. The CDR3 nucleotides read TGCAGTGCTAGTGTGGGCGTGGGTTACAATGAGCAGTTCTTC.

This sequence joins TRBV28 and TRBJ2-1; D might be TRBD2 (6 bases). Trimming took 5 bases from V and 11 from J, leaving 13 bases between them. This CDR3 region has 12 residues. The V gene's germline CDR1 is MDHEN and CDR2 SYDVKM. CDR3 DNA: TGTGCCAGCAGTATACCGGGGGTTCAGCAGTTCTTC. Protein sequence: CASSIPGVQQFF.

This chain links TRBV6-6 with TRBJ2-7; the D gene is possibly TRBD1 (6 bases). The CDR3 length is 15 residues. CDR1 is MNHNY, CDR2 SVGAGI, per germline (reference sequence). Trimming stripped 7 bases from V and 2 bases from J, with 18 bases between. CDR3 DNA sequence: TGTGCCAGCACCGCCTCCTCGACAGGAACCTACGAGCAGTACTTC. This codes for CASTASSTGTYEQYF.

The genes are TRBV27 and TRBJ2-7, with 11 bases aligning to TRBD2. The germline CDR1 and CDR2 sequences are MNHEY and SMNVEV (reference sequence). The CDR3 has 14 amino acids. Unmatched junction bases numbered 1, after V lost 2 bases and J lost 4 bases. The CDR3 loop is CASSLGLAGYEQYF. The DNA for the CDR3 is TGTGCCAGCAGTTTAGGACTAGCGGGTTACGAGCAGTACTTC.

This chain uses TRBV29-1 with TRBJ1-1, with 8 bases fitting TRBD1. This CDR3 contains 12 residues. Looked up from germline, CDR1 is SQVTM and CDR2 is ANQGSEA. Trimming removed 7 bases from V and 4 bases from J; junction bases left unmatched: 5. The DNA of the CDR3 is TGCAGCGGTGGACAGGGCGGCACTGAAGCTTTCTTT. Encoded protein: CSGGQGGTEAFF. Based on the CDR3 plus reference TRBV29-1 and TRBJ1-1, the full variable domain is SAVISQKPSRDICQRGTSLTIQCQVDSQVTMMFWYRQQPGQSLTLIATANQGSEATYESGFVIDKFPISRPNLTFSTLTVSNMSPEDSSIYLCSGGQGGTEAFFGQGTRLTVV.

This clone was counted a single time. V is TRBV11-2 and J is TRBJ2-7, with 12 bases lining up with TRBD2. The CDR3 extends over 14 amino acids. After removal of 5 bases from V and 5 bases from J, the junction contained 4 bases not matched to a gene. Germline V gene lookup returns CDR1 SGHAT and CDR2 FQNNGV. As DNA, the CDR3 is TGTGCCAGCAGCCTAGCGGGGGGGCCCAACGAGCAGTACTTC. It translates to CASSLAGGPNEQYF.

Here the CDR3 reads CASSLMGNRQGGETQYF. The CDR3 bases are TGCGCCAGCAGCTTGATGGGGAACAGGCAAGGGGGAGAGACCCAGTACTTC. This chain connects TRBV5-1 to TRBJ2-5; perhaps TRBD1 as D (6 bases). V gave up 1 base and J gave up 4 bases, with 20 bases separating them. Per the germline V gene, CDR1 is SGHRS and CDR2 is YFSETQ. The CDR3 consists of 17 residues.

V gene TRBV4-2 combines with J gene TRBJ2-2; D is unresolved. This CDR3 region has 14 residues. Trimming removed 0 bases at V and 4 bases at J, with 6 bases between. Germline V gene lookup returns CDR1 LGHNA and CDR2 YNFKEQ. The chain's CDR3 is CASSQETPTGELFF. The CDR3 DNA follows: TGTGCCAGCAGCCAAGAGACACCCACCGGGGAGCTGTTTTTT.

The chain joins TRBV5-6 to TRBJ1-2, with D tentatively TRBD1 (6 bases). The V end was cut by 4 bases, the J end by 5 bases, with 18 bases between. There are 15 residues in the CDR3. Germline CDR1 is SGHDT and CDR2 is YYEEEE. CDR3 in amino acids: CASSLVGATFYGYTF. The CDR3 DNA follows: TGTGCCAGCAGCCTTGTGGGGGCCACCTTTTATGGCTACACCTTC.

J is TRBJ1-2 and V is TRBV7-9, with D unresolved. V shed 3 bases and J shed 8 bases, with 13 bases lying between them. The length of the CDR3 is 13 residues. From germline, CDR1 is SEHNR and CDR2 FQNEAQ (reference sequence). The CDR3 loop is CASSFGGLGGYTF. The DNA for the CDR3 is TGTGCCAGCAGCTTCGGAGGGCTTGGGGGCTACACCTTC. Full variable domain (remainder filled in from reference TRBV7-9 and TRBJ1-2): DTGVSQNPRHKITKRGQNVTFRCDPISEHNRLYWYRQTLGQGPEFLTYFQNEAQLEKSRLLSDRFSAERPKGSFSTLEIQRTEQGDSAMYLCASSFGGLGGYTFGSGTRLTVV.

The count of this clone is one. This rearrangement joins TRBV5-1 to TRBJ2-7; 14 bases are a match to TRBD2. V was clipped by 4 bases and J by 3 bases; unmatched bases: 6. The V gene's germline CDR1 is SGHRS and CDR2 YFSETQ. The CDR3 contains 16 residues. In nucleotides, the CDR3 is TGCGCCAGCAGCGGGGGACTAGCGGGAGAACACTACGAGCAGTACTTC. It yields the protein CASSGGLAGEHYEQYF.